One and the same sample provided the 9 T cell receptor beta chains below, sequenced in a study of T cell responses to AZD1222 COVID-19 vaccine. Clones were read by immunoSEQ multiplex PCR, and TCRdb kept only the in-frame ones, dropping some. Among 68,000 or so clones listed, about 80% were seen once. The source material was peripheral blood, sampled on day 0 of AZD1222 vaccination. The receptors were sampled from an adult in good health.

This rearrangement joins TRBV2 to TRBJ1-6; D possibly corresponds to TRBD1 (5 bases). This CDR3 is 17 amino acids long. Trimming took 8 bases from V and 0 from J, leaving 17 bases between them. Germline V gene sequence: CDR1 SNHLY, CDR2 FYNNEI. CDR3 coding DNA: TGTGCCAGCGGTGCGCGGGACCTGAGCTCCTATAATTCACCCCTCCACTTT. This encodes CASGARDLSSYNSPLHF. The full variable domain, its missing parts supplied by reference TRBV2 and TRBJ1-6, is EPEVTQTPSHQVTQMGQEVILRCVPISNHLYFYWYRQILGQKVEFLVSFYNNEISEKSEIFDDQFSVERPDGSNFTLKIRSTKLEDSAMYFCASGARDLSSYNSPLHFGNGTRLTVT.

The V call is TRBV27, the J call TRBJ2-5; D is ambiguous. Germline CDR1 and CDR2: MNHEY and SMNVEV (reference sequence). V was shortened by 1 base and J by 4 bases, with 7 bases between the two germline ends. The CDR3 extends over 13 amino acids. CDR3 coding DNA: TGTGCCAGCAGTTTATTCCCCGCAGAGACCCAGTACTTC. Translated, it gives CASSLFPAETQYF.

The rearrangement links TRBV29-1 to TRBJ2-1; D ambiguous. Germline assignment: CDR1 SQVTM and CDR2 ANQGSEA. Deletions cut 4 bases from V and 5 bases from J, with 9 bases between. There are 12 residues in the CDR3. The CDR3 DNA sequence: TGCAGCGTTGTAGTTTTGCACAATGAGCAGTTCTTC. The encoded protein is CSVVVLHNEQFF.

The chain couples TRBV4-2 to TRBJ2-7; TRBD2 agrees at 7 bases. V lost 1 base, J lost 2 bases, and 5 bases stayed unmatched. Germline V gene lookup returns CDR1 LGHNA and CDR2 YNFKEQ. The length of the CDR3 is 15 residues. CDR3 in DNA: TGTGCCAGCAGCCAAGTGTCTAGCGGCACCTACGAGCAGTACTTC. This sequence encodes CASSQVSSGTYEQYF.

The CDR3 DNA reads TGTGCCAGCAGTTATCAGCACAACTATGGCTACACCTTC. It codes for CASSYQHNYGYTF. This sequence joins TRBV12-3 or TRBV12-4 and TRBJ1-2; D is unclear. The CDR3 spans 13 residues. Trimming pared 4 bases from V and 2 bases from J, leaving 8 bases between.

This clone was detected only a few times. The chain recombines TRBV5-1 with TRBJ1-1; 7 bases fit TRBD1. The CDR3 covers 16 residues. The V and J ends lost 5 bases and 9 bases, in that order; junction bases with no gene match: 19. Per the germline V gene, CDR1 is SGHRS and CDR2 is YFSETQ. The CDR3 DNA reads as TGCGCCAGCAGTGACCTTGGGGGCCGTACAGGGGCGAAAGCTTTCTTT. It yields the protein CASSDLGGRTGAKAFF.

This clone was seen a few times. CDR3 bases: TGTGCCAGCAGCGTAGGGGAGGGCTACGAGCAGTACTTC. Its protein product is CASSVGEGYEQYF. V gene TRBV9 combines with J gene TRBJ2-7; 7 bases align to TRBD2. The V gene end was trimmed by 0 bases and the J gene end by 3 bases; junction bases not matched to a gene: 0. Germline V gene lookup returns CDR1 SGDLS and CDR2 YYNGEE. The CDR3 has 13 residues.

This clone was recorded only once. The chain recombines TRBV9 with TRBJ1-1; TRBD1 agrees at 11 bases. The germline V gene has CDR1 SGDLS and CDR2 YYNGEE. This CDR3 contains 18 residues. The V segment lost 0 bases and the J segment 8 bases; nucleotides outside the gene matches: 15. This CDR3 reads CASSVEGRGTGGPTEAFF. The CDR3 DNA reads TGTGCCAGCAGCGTAGAGGGTAGGGGGACAGGGGGACCTACGGAAGCTTTCTTT.

The CDR3 nucleotides are TGTGCCACCAGTGGTTCACAAGGGGATAGCGCCGGGGAGCTGTTTTTT. As protein: CATSGSQGDSAGELFF. The J gene is TRBJ2-2, the V gene TRBV24-1, with D perhaps being TRBD1 or TRBD2 (5 bases each). Germline values: CDR1 KGHDR, CDR2 SFDVKD. This CDR3 is 16 amino acids long. V was shortened by 5 bases and J by 6 bases, with 18 bases between the two germline ends.